This T cell receptor beta chain was sequenced in a study of vaccination and CD4 T cells after COVID-19 (dated by TCRdb to the early 2020s). Broadly, across the study: Convalescent patients had a positive SARS-CoV-2 result on nasal swab PCR, and of these patients, nine had mild disease and one had severe disease. For stimulating the cultures, overlapping spike peptide pools were used, derived from SARS-CoV-2 as well as from the common cold coronaviruses HCoV-NL63, HCoV-OC43 and HCoV-229E. Each participant got two doses of either the Pfizer-BioNTech BNT162b2 vaccine (n=8) or the Moderna mRNA-1273 vaccine (n=2). In the convalescent cohort there were six males and four females, among whom were two Hispanic individuals, seven Caucasians, two Asians and one multiracial person. In control cultures, a CEFX viral epitope pool was used as positive control, an HIV-1 Nef peptide pool was used as negative control, or no peptide was added. Post-COVID blood samples from convalescent patients were collected a median of approximately 100 days after diagnosis, with a range of 35 to 161 days. The spike-specific CD4+ TCR repertoire was compared before and after mRNA vaccination in over nine COVID-19 convalescent patients and several infection-naive healthy vaccine recipients. The time from the second vaccine dose to post-vaccine blood sampling had a median of roughly 70 days and ranged from roughly 13 to 241 days.

As for this clonotype: Its antigen is not yet known. The record has no base qualities; no much larger clone is one base away.

Receptor amplification or capture employed PCR. DNA from cultured CD4+ T cells underwent TCR sequencing with the Oncomine TCR Beta short-read assay at the Johns Hopkins FTIC core. The QIAamp micro DNA kit was used to extract genomic DNA from the cultured CD4+ T cells. Oncomine TCR Beta libraries from cultured CD4+ T cells were pooled with unique dual indexes and sequenced on an Illumina iSeq 100. For the original study's pipeline: Non-productive sequences were removed, and CDR3s that did not start with C, did not end with F or W, or were shorter than 7 amino acids were discarded. The MANAFEST web application was used to identify antigen-specific clonotypes by comparing peptide-stimulated wells against reference wells and other culture wells. For a clone to be called positive, the clone needed an FDR below 0.05, an odds ratio above 5, and a productive frequency above 0.1% in at least two of three replicate wells. A clonotype was classed as cross-reactive if the clonotype showed significant expansion both in SARS-CoV-2 spike wells and in at least one common cold coronavirus spike condition. Levenshtein distances (stringdist) and unrooted phylogenetic trees (ape) in R version 3.6.1 were used to assess CDR3 homology. The raw public reads went through TCRdb reprocessing: fastp at Q25, MiXCR clone calling, in-frame beta chains kept. Each entry is one CDR3 protein sequence, shown with its most common DNA and genes. For this entry, the V and J calls and clone size follow TCRdb and not the study's own pipeline. This sample lists approximately 15,000 distinct CDR3 sequences; roughly 61% were detected once. The ten top clones hold less than 15% of the sample.

Cut back by 4 bases and 5 bases, the V and J ends lie 8 bases apart. From the cysteine up to the phenylalanine, the CDR3 has a length of 12 residues. Only the CDR3 region is kept as DNA, spanning 36 bases read in frame from base 1. As encoded in the germline V gene (reference sequence), CDR1 is MNHEY while CDR2 is SMNVEV. The sample's treatment or condition label is to be understood as: approximately 9-day PBMC culture with coronavirus spike peptide pools or control peptides (ViraFEST assay). The ViraFEST assay was used in the study, in which antigen-specific T cells were expanded with peptide pools and expanded clonotypes were subsequently identified by TCR sequencing. The convalescent patients' positive SARS-CoV-2 PCR tests fell between March and December 2020, which was before the Alpha, Beta and Delta variants emerged in the United States. PBMCs were cultured at roughly 2 million per well in IMDM supplemented with approximately 4.7% human AB serum and 8.5 to 10 IU/ml IL-2, with roughly 9.5 ug/ml peptide pools added. On days 3 and 7, half of the culture medium was replaced with fresh IL-2-containing medium. After around 11 days of culture, CD4+ T cells were isolated by negative selection using the EasySep CD4+ T cell isolation kit. Ficoll-Paque Plus gradient centrifugation was used to isolate PBMCs from whole blood, and the isolated PBMCs were then either used fresh or cryopreserved at -140C. Culture conditions were generally each tested in triplicate wells.

Study-wide findings and limitations: In convalescent patients, a median around 85% of post-vaccine SARS-CoV-2-reactive clones were detected only after vaccination, and vaccine-specific priming was suggested by this finding. An increase in the median number of SARS-CoV-2-reactive clonotypes from 21 after infection to 38 after vaccination was observed, but the change was not found to be significant. Of the vaccine-specific clones in convalescent patients, 304 of 307, or nearly all, reacted only to SARS-CoV-2 spike and did not cross-react with common cold coronaviruses. The study included relatively few convalescent patients and did not analyze early timepoints after natural infection.

What was sequenced was CD4+ T cells from blood, cultured in vitro. The sequence was collected from a human donor who had recovered from COVID-19. The rearranged chain carries TRBV27 and TRBJ1-2; 5 matching bases give a weak D call of TRBD1. The nucleotide sequence reads as follows: TGTGCCAGCAGTTCAGGGAGTTATGGCTACACCTTC. This yields the protein CASSSGSYGYTF.